This T cell receptor (beta chain) was sequenced in a study of monozygotic twins with inflammatory bowel disease. The CDR3 sequence is 13 residues long. Germline V gene data show CDR1 as SGHVS and CDR2 as FNYEAQ. Whole-study results and caveats: Any single strong signal or clonotype tied to IBD lacked support. Similarity of repertoires did not differ between concordant and discordant twins, possibly from limited power.

No DNA is given; TCRdb re-called the 5' RACE reads and lists each CDR3 protein once. This sample lists 200,000 to 250,000 distinct CDR3 sequences; its ten largest clones have 7.5% to 8%. A remark on this clonotype: Its target is unknown.

Sequencing was done on a sample of blood. This clonotype was sampled from a human donor with ulcerative colitis or Crohn's disease, or a healthy co-twin of an affected twin (not recorded which). The chain uses TRBV7-6 and TRBJ2-7; the D call from TCRdb, TRBD1, cannot be confirmed without DNA. The CDR3 protein is CASSYQDSYEQYF.